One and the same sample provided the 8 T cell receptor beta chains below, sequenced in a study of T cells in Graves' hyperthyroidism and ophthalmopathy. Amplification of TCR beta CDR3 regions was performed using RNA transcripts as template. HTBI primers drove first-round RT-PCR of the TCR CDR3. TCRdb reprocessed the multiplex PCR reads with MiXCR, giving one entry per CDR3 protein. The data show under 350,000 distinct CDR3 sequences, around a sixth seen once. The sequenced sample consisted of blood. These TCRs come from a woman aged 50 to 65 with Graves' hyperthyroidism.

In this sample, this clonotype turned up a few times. The chain's CDR3 is CASTRLIQETQYF. CDR3 nucleotides: TGTGCCAGCACCCGACTTATACAAGAGACCCAGTACTTC. The V gene is TRBV6-1, the J gene TRBJ2-5; D remains ambiguous. This CDR3 region has 13 residues. CDR1 and CDR2 (germline): MNHNS, SASEGT. Trimming removed 7 bases at V and 2 bases at J, with 11 bases between.

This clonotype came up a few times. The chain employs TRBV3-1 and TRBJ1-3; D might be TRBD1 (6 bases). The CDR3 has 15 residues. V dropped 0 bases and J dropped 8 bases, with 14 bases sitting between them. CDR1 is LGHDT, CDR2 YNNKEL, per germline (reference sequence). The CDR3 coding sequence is TGTGCCAGCAGCCAAGATATGGCAGGGGCCCACACCATATATTTT. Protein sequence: CASSQDMAGAHTIYF. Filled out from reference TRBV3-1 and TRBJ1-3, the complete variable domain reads DTAVSQTPKYLVTQMGNDKSIKCEQNLGHDTMYWYKQDSKKFLKIMFSYNNKELIINETVPNRFSPKSPDKAHLNLHINSLELGDSAVYFCASSQDMAGAHTIYFGEGSWLTVV.

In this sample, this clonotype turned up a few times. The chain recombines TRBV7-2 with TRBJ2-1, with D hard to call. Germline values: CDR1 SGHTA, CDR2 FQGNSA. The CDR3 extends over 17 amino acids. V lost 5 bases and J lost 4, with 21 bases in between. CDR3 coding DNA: TGTGCCAGCAGCCACCCCCCACACTCGGCGATTTACAATGAGCAGTTCTTC. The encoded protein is CASSHPPHSAIYNEQFF. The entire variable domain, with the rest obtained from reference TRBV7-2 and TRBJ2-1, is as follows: GAGVSQSPSNKVTEKGKDVELRCDPISGHTALYWYRQSLGQGLEFLIYFQGNSAPDKSGLPSDRFSAERTGGSVSTLTIQRTQQEDSAVYLCASSHPPHSAIYNEQFFGPGTRLTVL.

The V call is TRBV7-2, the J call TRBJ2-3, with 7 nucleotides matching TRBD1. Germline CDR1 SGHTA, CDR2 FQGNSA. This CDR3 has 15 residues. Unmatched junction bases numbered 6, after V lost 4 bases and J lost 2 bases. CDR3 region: CASSWWTGSTDTQYF. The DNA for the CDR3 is TGTGCCAGCAGCTGGTGGACAGGTTCCACAGATACGCAGTATTTT.

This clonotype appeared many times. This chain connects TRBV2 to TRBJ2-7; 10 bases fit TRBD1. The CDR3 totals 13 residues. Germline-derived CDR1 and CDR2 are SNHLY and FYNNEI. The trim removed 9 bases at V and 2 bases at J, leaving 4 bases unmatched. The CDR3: CASSGTGAYEQYF. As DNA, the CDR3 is TGTGCCAGTTCCGGGACAGGGGCCTACGAGCAGTACTTC.

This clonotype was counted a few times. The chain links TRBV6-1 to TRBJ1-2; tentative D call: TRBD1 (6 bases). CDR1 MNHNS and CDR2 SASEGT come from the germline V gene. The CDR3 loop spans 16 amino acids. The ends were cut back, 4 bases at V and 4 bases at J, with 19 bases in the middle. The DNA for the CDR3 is TGTGCCAGCAGTGGTGGGGGGCTTATTTCTAGCTATGGCTACACCTTC. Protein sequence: CASSGGGLISSYGYTF.

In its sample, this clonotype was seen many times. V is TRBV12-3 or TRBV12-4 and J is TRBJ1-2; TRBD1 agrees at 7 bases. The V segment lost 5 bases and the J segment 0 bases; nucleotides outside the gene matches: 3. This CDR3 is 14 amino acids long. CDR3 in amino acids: CASSRDRSNYGYTF. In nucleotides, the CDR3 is TGTGCCAGCAGTAGGGACAGATCTAACTATGGCTACACCTTC.

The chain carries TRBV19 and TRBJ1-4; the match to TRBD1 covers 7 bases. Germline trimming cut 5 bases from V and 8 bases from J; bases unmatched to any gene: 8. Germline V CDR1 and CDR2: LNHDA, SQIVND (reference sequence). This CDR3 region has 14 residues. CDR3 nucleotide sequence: TGTGCCAGTAGTCCGGGACAGAGGGAGGAAAAACTGTTTTTT. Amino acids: CASSPGQREEKLFF. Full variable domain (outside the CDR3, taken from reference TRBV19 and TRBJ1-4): DGGITQSPKYLFRKEGQNVTLSCEQNLNHDAMYWYRQDPGQGLRLIYYSQIVNDFQKGDIAEGYSVSREKKESFPLTVTSAQKNPTAFYLCASSPGQREEKLFFGSGTQLSVL.